One and the same sample provided the 3 T cell receptor beta chains below, sequenced in a study of blood T cells in healthy people across ages. A second PCR, run for about 7 to 11 cycles, used a sample-barcoded 5' primer plus a J-beta primer mix. TCRdb reanalysed the 5' RACE reads using MiXCR and keeps one entry per CDR3 protein. The sample comprises some 750,000 distinct CDR3 sequences, roughly 20% of which are singletons, and about 22% rests with the top ten. Sequenced input: blood. Every receptor here comes from a man in his 70s in good health.

The chain is built from TRBV20-1 and TRBJ1-5; 8 bases match TRBD1. With 3 bases clipped from V and 0 bases from J, the junction kept 4 bases outside the gene matches. The CDR3 extends over 15 amino acids. The germline V gene has CDR1 DFQATT and CDR2 SNEGSKA (reference sequence). The CDR3 protein is CSASQGAGSNQPQHF. The CDR3 coding sequence is TGCAGTGCTAGCCAGGGGGCGGGTAGCAATCAGCCCCAGCATTTT.

V gene TRBV12-3 or TRBV12-4 combines with J gene TRBJ1-5; D not certain. The CDR3 has 15 amino acids. V was cut by 5 bases and J by 4 bases, with 15 bases left in between. Written as DNA, the CDR3 is TGTGCCAGCAGTCGGACCGGAGGCGTAAATCAGCCCCAGCATTTT. Protein sequence: CASSRTGGVNQPQHF.

This clonotype has only a few counts. The rearrangement joins TRBV5-1 to TRBJ2-5, with a tentative D call TRBD2 (5 bases). The CDR3 covers 13 residues. Trimming removed 3 bases at V and 4 bases at J, with 10 bases between. CDR1 is SGHRS, CDR2 YFSETQ, per germline. CDR3 region: CASSWETAETQYF. The CDR3 coding sequence is TGCGCCAGCAGCTGGGAGACTGCAGAGACCCAGTACTTC.